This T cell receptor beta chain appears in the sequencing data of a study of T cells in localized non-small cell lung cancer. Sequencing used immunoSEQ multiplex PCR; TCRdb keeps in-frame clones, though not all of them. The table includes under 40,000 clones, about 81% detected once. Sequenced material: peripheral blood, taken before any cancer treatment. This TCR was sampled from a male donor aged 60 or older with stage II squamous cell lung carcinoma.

The CDR3 nucleotides read TGTGCCAGCAGCTTGGGCGGACTAGCGGCAAGCTACGAGCAGTACTTC. It codes for CASSLGGLAASYEQYF. The V and J genes are TRBV5-4 and TRBJ2-7; TRBD2 matches 10 bases. CDR1 is SGHNT and CDR2 is YYREEE in the germline V gene (reference sequence). This CDR3 spans 16 amino acids. J was trimmed by 3 bases and V by 0 bases; bases with no gene match: 6. The variable domain in full, completed from reference TRBV5-4 and TRBJ2-7, reads ETGVTQSPTHLIKTRGQQVTLRCSSQSGHNTVSWYQQALGQGPQFIFQYYREEENGRGNFPPRFSGLQFPNYSSELNVNALELDDSALYLCASSLGGLAASYEQYFGPGTRLTVT.